The clone carrying this T cell receptor beta chain was seen just once. In the authors' methods: Researchers report that nucleated cell counts were estimated from reference gene primer amplification. Using immunoSEQ multiplex PCR, the repertoire was profiled, and TCRdb retains in-frame clones only, with some absent. Clone size and V and J calls were adopted from that table, with D and trimming inferred from the DNA. Of approximately 480,000 clones listed, roughly 89% are singletons. The data derive from a study of blood T cell repertoires in COVID-19. Overall study context: Samples representing acute and convalescent COVID-19 were sourced from the United States, Italy and Spain. T cells, B-cell-depleted T cells, or PBMCs supplied cDNA or gDNA.

The CDR3 extends over 16 amino acids. V lost 8 bases and J lost 6; bases outside the gene matches: 15. Germline lookup yields CDR1 KGHDR and CDR2 SFDVKD. While infection was still active, Seattle patients were enrolled and then followed longitudinally. V gene TRBV24-1 combines with J gene TRBJ2-1, with 7 positions matching TRBD1. This TCR derives from a man younger than 35 with COVID-19, enrolled during active disease. Source material: peripheral blood. The CDR3 region is CATMPKHRGLFNEQFF. CDR3 coding DNA: TGTGCCACCATGCCGAAACACAGGGGCCTTTTCAATGAGCAGTTCTTC.